What follows are 27 T cell receptor beta chains derived from one specimen sequenced in a study of blood T cell repertoires in COVID-19. This table comes from immunoSEQ multiplex PCR, and its TCRdb copy is limited to in-frame clones, with some not included. The sample lists fewer than 250,000 clones, 70% to 85% seen once, with 9.5% to 15% in the top ten. The sequenced material came from peripheral blood. Source of these receptors: a woman aged 45-60 years with acute or convalescent COVID-19.

The rearrangement joins TRBV4-3 to TRBJ2-2; 14 bases align to TRBD2. Per germline, CDR1 LGHNA and CDR2 YSLEER. Unmatched junction bases numbered 10, after V lost 3 bases and J lost 4 bases. There are 19 residues in the CDR3. The CDR3 DNA reads as TGCGCCAGCAGCCATCGTCCCGGGACTAGCGGGAGAAGCACCGGGGAGCTGTTTTTT. Amino acid sequence: CASSHRPGTSGRSTGELFF.

This clone was counted once. The chain couples TRBV7-2 to TRBJ2-5; D is uncertain. The V gene's germline CDR1 is SGHTA and CDR2 FQGNSA. CDR3 size: 14 residues. The V gene lost 1 base and the J gene lost 1 base, with 7 bases spanning the gap. The CDR3 DNA sequence: TGTGCCAGCAGCTTAGGCGGCACCCAAGAGACCCAGTACTTC. This gives the protein CASSLGGTQETQYF.

The J gene is TRBJ2-7, the V gene TRBV11-2; 7 bases align to TRBD2. V was clipped by 9 bases and J by 2 bases; unmatched bases: 4. The CDR3 is 12 amino acids. CDR1 is SGHAT, CDR2 FQNNGV, per germline. The CDR3 sequence: CASRDYTYEQYF. The DNA of the CDR3 is TGTGCCAGTAGGGACTACACCTACGAGCAGTACTTC.

The chain is built from TRBV30 and TRBJ2-1; D is possibly TRBD2 (6 bases). Looked up from germline, CDR1 is GTSNPN and CDR2 is SVGIG (reference sequence). V dropped 1 base and J dropped 4 bases, with 11 bases sitting between them. The CDR3 covers 14 residues. CDR3 DNA: TGTGCCTGGAGTGCCCTTAGCGGATACAATGAGCAGTTCTTC. This sequence encodes CAWSALSGYNEQFF.

CDR3 amino acids: CASSIGVWERGEYF. DNA for the CDR3: TGTGCCAGTAGTATCGGGGTTTGGGAGCGGGGCGAGTATTTT. The V gene is TRBV19, the J gene TRBJ2-3, with 7 bases aligning to TRBD2. Germline V gives CDR1 LNHDA, CDR2 SQIVND (reference sequence). J gave up 13 bases and V 3 bases, and 13 bases lay outside the gene matches. The CDR3 extends over 14 amino acids.

This clone was counted only a few times. V is TRBV28 and J is TRBJ1-1; a weak D match, TRBD1 (6 bases). CDR1 MDHEN and CDR2 SYDVKM come from the germline V gene. Between the trimmed V and J ends, which lost 2 bases and 6 bases, there was a span of 10 bases. The CDR3 runs to 13 residues. Written as DNA, the CDR3 is TGTGCCAGCAGTTTAAGGGGGACATCTGAAGCTTTCTTT. Protein: CASSLRGTSEAFF.

To note about this clone: Relative to the germline gene, one junction end is altered; a read error may explain this. V is TRBV20-1 and J is TRBJ1-2, with TRBD1 as a possible D gene (6 bases). The length of the CDR3 is 12 residues. Germline CDR1 and CDR2: DFQATT and SNEGSKA (reference sequence). The CDR3 here is CSASGDTQDFFF. In DNA, the CDR3 is TGCAGTGCTAGTGGGGACACCCAAGACTTTTTCTTC.

The chain couples TRBV9 to TRBJ2-2; TRBD2 might be the D (6 bases). This CDR3 has 16 residues. Germline CDR1 reads SGDLS; CDR2 reads YYNGEE. The ends were cut back, 0 bases at V and 0 bases at J, with 9 bases in the middle. Here the CDR3 DNA reads TGTGCCAGCAGCGTAGCCCGGGGGACGAACACCGGGGAGCTGTTTTTT. Its translation: CASSVARGTNTGELFF. The complete variable domain, with remaining parts taken from reference TRBV9 and TRBJ2-2, reads DSGVTQTPKHLITATGQRVTLRCSPRSGDLSVYWYQQSLDQGLQFLIQYYNGEERAKGNILERFSAQQFPDLHSELNLSSLELGDSALYFCASSVARGTNTGELFFGEGSRLTVL.

The rearrangement joins TRBV14 to TRBJ2-7; 9 nucleotides match TRBD1. This CDR3 comprises 15 residues. Per the germline V gene, CDR1 is SGHDN and CDR2 is FVKESK. The V gene end was trimmed by 0 bases and the J gene end by 3 bases; junction bases not matched to a gene: 3. The CDR3 spells CASSQDGTGLYEQYF. Written as DNA, the CDR3 is TGTGCCAGCAGCCAAGATGGGACAGGGCTCTACGAGCAGTACTTC.

The chain links TRBV20-1 to TRBJ1-1; no clear D gene. The germline gives CDR1 DFQATT, CDR2 SNEGSKA (reference sequence). The CDR3 is made up of 11 amino acids. V lost 3 bases and J 6 bases, leaving 8 bases between the germline ends. CDR3 in amino acids: CSARDGAEAFF. In DNA form, the CDR3 reads TGCAGTGCTAGGGACGGGGCTGAAGCTTTCTTT.

The chain carries TRBV27 and TRBJ2-1; TRBD2 agrees at 15 bases. J gave up 2 bases and V 8 bases, and 4 bases lay outside the gene matches. The CDR3 loop spans 16 amino acids. Looked up from germline, CDR1 is MNHEY and CDR2 is SMNVEV (reference sequence). The CDR3 protein is CASGTSGRPTYNEQFF. CDR3 coding DNA: TGTGCCAGCGGGACTAGCGGGAGGCCGACCTACAATGAGCAGTTCTTC.

The count of this clone is one. This sequence joins TRBV30 and TRBJ2-3; TRBD2 matches at 10 bases. Germline values: CDR1 GTSNPN, CDR2 SVGIG (reference sequence). This CDR3 region has 15 residues. V lost 0 bases, J lost 2 bases, and 2 bases stayed unmatched. The chain's CDR3 is CAWSVLAGVTDTQYF. CDR3 nucleotide sequence: TGTGCCTGGAGTGTCCTAGCGGGGGTCACAGATACGCAGTATTTT.

This clone was seen a handful of times. The chain joins TRBV29-1 to TRBJ2-1; possible D gene TRBD2, 6 bases. V was shortened by 8 bases and J by 5 bases, with 16 bases between the two germline ends. The V gene's germline CDR1 is SQVTM and CDR2 ANQGSEA. The length of the CDR3 is 13 residues. CDR3 DNA sequence: TGCAGCTCAACTAGCCAGTATAACAATGAGCAGTTCTTC. This encodes CSSTSQYNNEQFF.

This sequence joins TRBV27 and TRBJ1-1; D is possibly TRBD1 (6 bases). The CDR3 contains 14 residues. Germline V gene lookup returns CDR1 MNHEY and CDR2 SMNVEV (reference sequence). The V end was cut by 5 bases, the J end by 1 base, with 11 bases between. The CDR3: CASSPRQENTEAFF. CDR3 DNA: TGTGCCAGCAGTCCCCGACAGGAGAACACTGAAGCTTTCTTT.

The chain has TRBV18 and TRBJ2-7; 10 bases agree with TRBD1. The junction had 3 bases not matched to a gene; V was cut back by 4 bases and J by 6 bases. The CDR3 length is 13 residues. Germline CDR1 KGHSH, CDR2 LQKENI. In DNA, the CDR3 is TGTGCCAGCTCACTGGACAGGGGGTCCGAGCAGTACTTC. This gives the protein CASSLDRGSEQYF.

The V and J genes are TRBV6-5 and TRBJ1-5, with D possibly being TRBD1 (6 bases). Germline-derived CDR1 and CDR2 are MNHEY and SVGAGI. This CDR3 has 15 amino acids. V shed 8 bases and J shed 2 bases, with 16 bases lying between them. The DNA of the CDR3 is TGTGCCAGCCATTTCACTAAGGGGGGCAATCAGCCCCAGCATTTT. It specifies CASHFTKGGNQPQHF.

The rearrangement links TRBV4-2 to TRBJ2-2; tentatively, D is TRBD1 (6 bases). Germline assignment: CDR1 LGHNA and CDR2 YNFKEQ. The CDR3 length is 16 residues. V dropped 6 bases and J dropped 0 bases, with 14 bases sitting between them. The CDR3: CASSLRQVSNTGELFF. CDR3 DNA sequence: TGTGCCAGCAGTCTCAGACAGGTTTCGAACACCGGGGAGCTGTTTTTT.

The V call is TRBV28, the J call TRBJ1-1; D gene unclear. The CDR3 loop spans 15 amino acids. V was shortened by 3 bases and J by 4 bases, with 15 bases between the two germline ends. Germline V gene data show CDR1 as MDHEN and CDR2 as SYDVKM. The CDR3 coding sequence is TGTGCCAGCAGTTTCACCGACGGCCGCGGCACTGAAGCTTTCTTT. It translates to CASSFTDGRGTEAFF.

The chain recombines TRBV6-5 with TRBJ2-1; 8 bases fit TRBD2. The V gene's germline CDR1 is MNHEY and CDR2 SVGAGI. J lost 4 bases, V lost 10 bases, and 12 bases had no gene match. This CDR3 contains 15 residues. CDR3: CANEREPPIYNEQFF. The CDR3 DNA reads as TGTGCCAACGAGCGGGAGCCTCCAATATACAATGAGCAGTTCTTC.

The V and J genes are TRBV19 and TRBJ2-1; a possible D gene is TRBD1 (6 bases). This CDR3 has 15 amino acids. The V gene's germline CDR1 is LNHDA and CDR2 SQIVND (reference sequence). V lost 9 bases to trimming and J lost 9 bases, with 24 bases between them. CDR3 sequence (DNA): TGTGCCAGCGGCCCCCGACAGGCTTTAGTGGGTGAGCAGTTCTTC. Encoded protein: CASGPRQALVGEQFF.

The genes are TRBV20-1 and TRBJ2-7; a weak D match, TRBD2 (5 bases). The CDR3 extends over 13 amino acids. Deletions cut 3 bases from V and 2 bases from J, with 11 bases between. Germline loops: CDR1 DFQATT, CDR2 SNEGSKA (reference sequence). DNA for the CDR3: TGCAGTGCTAGTAGCCCAGCGGCCTACGAGCAGTACTTC. Translated: CSASSPAAYEQYF.

The V call is TRBV19, the J call TRBJ1-2; TRBD1 matches at 8 bases. V gave up 7 bases and J gave up 3 bases; unmatched junction bases: 7. The CDR3 has 14 residues. Germline V lookup: CDR1 LNHDA, CDR2 SQIVND (reference sequence). CDR3 residues: CASTTLTGDYGYTF. CDR3 in DNA: TGTGCCAGTACCACCTTGACAGGGGACTATGGCTACACCTTC.

V is TRBV2 and J is TRBJ2-5, with TRBD2 matching over 7 bases. V lost 4 bases to trimming and J lost 2 bases; unmatched junction nucleotides: 10. Per germline, CDR1 SNHLY and CDR2 FYNNEI. The CDR3 loop spans 16 amino acids. The CDR3 loop reads CASSAKGGSPQETQYF. CDR3 nucleotides: TGTGCCAGCAGTGCGAAGGGCGGGAGCCCACAAGAGACCCAGTACTTC.

The chain uses TRBV12-3 or TRBV12-4 and TRBJ1-3, with D hard to call. This CDR3 contains 13 residues. V was trimmed by 5 bases and J by 2 bases, leaving 7 bases between them. The CDR3: CASSLRAGNTIYF. The CDR3 DNA sequence: TGTGCCAGCAGTCTCCGGGCTGGAAACACCATATATTTT.

The rearrangement links TRBV28 to TRBJ2-7; 7 nucleotides align to TRBD2. Germline loops: CDR1 MDHEN, CDR2 SYDVKM. The CDR3 totals 15 residues. The trim removed 3 bases at V and 0 bases at J, leaving 5 bases unmatched. The CDR3 DNA reads TGTGCCAGCAGTTTCTCTAGCGGTAGCTCCTACGAGCAGTACTTC. Translated: CASSFSSGSSYEQYF.

This rearrangement joins TRBV30 to TRBJ2-1; 8 nucleotides align to TRBD1. The germline CDR1 and CDR2 sequences are GTSNPN and SVGIG (reference sequence). The CDR3 runs to 13 residues. The V and J ends lost 7 bases and 4 bases, in that order; junction bases with no gene match: 6. The CDR3 loop reads CAFRQGIYNEQFF. The CDR3 bases are TGTGCCTTCAGACAGGGGATTTACAATGAGCAGTTCTTC.

The chain has TRBV6-1 and TRBJ2-1; D gene unclear. Germline CDR1 is MNHNS and CDR2 is SASEGT. The V gene lost 1 base and the J gene lost 0 bases, with 7 bases spanning the gap. The CDR3 spans 15 residues. The CDR3 is CASSEDSSSYNEQFF. The DNA for the CDR3 is TGTGCCAGCAGTGAAGACTCTAGCTCCTACAATGAGCAGTTCTTC.